The 20 T cell receptor beta chains listed next were all sequenced from one sample in a study of blood T cell repertoires in COVID-19 (dated by TCRdb to 2020 to 2022). The method behind the library was the immunoSEQ multiplex PCR assay. As stored in TCRdb, this immuneACCESS dataset retains in-frame rearrangements with V and J assigned. A fraction of the clones does not appear; measured against another copy, unresolved V genes explain less than half of the discrepancy, and the remainder lacks a known reason. The sample table lists 85,000 to 130,000 clones, approximately 86% of them with a count of one. 2% to 3% of the sample is taken by the ten largest. What was sequenced was PBMCs or T cells enriched from blood (not recorded which). These receptors were taken from a woman aged 45 to 65 who had recovered from COVID-19.

This chain connects TRBV1 to TRBJ2-5; no DNA check was done on the table's D call, TRBD2. TRBV1 counts as a pseudogene. The CDR3 is 15 residues long. The CDR3 region is CTSSPGTSGRETQYF. In DNA form, the CDR3 reads TGCACCAGCAGCCCCGGGACTAGCGGGAGGGAGACCCAGTACTTC.

CDR3: CASSLGQLDWAQYF. CDR3 nucleotide sequence: TGTGCCAGCAGCTTGGGACAGCTCGATTGGGCCCAGTACTTC. The chain has TRBV5-6 and TRBJ2-5, with D maybe TRBD1 (5 bases). Trimming took off 0 bases at V and 9 bases at J, with 15 bases between the two ends. The V gene's germline CDR1 is SGHDT and CDR2 YYEEEE. The CDR3 runs 14 residues.

This chain connects TRBV9 to TRBJ1-4; weak D call: TRBD1 (6 bases). V lost 8 bases, J lost 5 bases, and 13 bases lay in between. Germline lookup yields CDR1 SGDLS and CDR2 YYNGEE. The CDR3 consists of 13 residues. The DNA for the CDR3 is TGTGCCAGTTCGAGGGGGTTCAATGAAAAACTGTTTTTT. This translates into CASSRGFNEKLFF. Filled out from reference TRBV9 and TRBJ1-4, the complete variable domain reads DSGVTQTPKHLITATGQRVTLRCSPRSGDLSVYWYQQSLDQGLQFLIQYYNGEERAKGNILERFSAQQFPDLHSELNLSSLELGDSALYFCASSRGFNEKLFFGSGTQLSVL.

In nucleotides, the CDR3 is TGTGCCAGCAGGCCGGGGGACAGCAATTATTCACCCCTCCACTTT. It translates to CASRPGDSNYSPLHF. The chain employs TRBV28 and TRBJ1-6, with 7 positions matching TRBD1. The CDR3 is 15 residues long. V lost 6 bases, J lost 8 bases, and 10 bases stayed unmatched. Germline CDR1 reads MDHEN; CDR2 reads SYDVKM.

The chain employs TRBV4-2 and TRBJ2-2; D is possibly TRBD2 (6 bases). V was pared by 3 bases and J by 4 bases, with 12 bases between. The CDR3 extends over 15 amino acids. Per germline, CDR1 LGHNA and CDR2 YNFKEQ. In nucleotides, the CDR3 is TGTGCCAGCAGCCAGAACGCCGGGAGCACCGGGGAGCTGTTTTTT. Protein product: CASSQNAGSTGELFF.

The rearrangement links TRBV6-2 or TRBV6-3 to TRBJ1-5, with 9 bases that match TRBD1. The CDR3 covers 14 residues. V lost 4 bases, J lost 9 bases, and 7 bases stayed unmatched. Germline lookup yields CDR1 MNHEY and CDR2 SVGEGT. The CDR3: CASSFDRGDWPQHF. CDR3 DNA sequence: TGTGCCAGCAGTTTCGACAGGGGGGACTGGCCCCAGCATTTT.

The rearrangement joins TRBV30 to TRBJ1-5; D possibly corresponds to TRBD1 (5 bases). Per the germline V gene, CDR1 is GTSNPN and CDR2 is SVGIG (reference sequence). Trimming took 5 bases from V and 2 from J, leaving 13 bases between them. The CDR3 is 14 amino acids. The CDR3 protein is CAWDQGGGNQPQHF. CDR3 nucleotide sequence: TGTGCCTGGGATCAGGGAGGGGGCAATCAGCCCCAGCATTTT.

The chain is built from TRBV5-1 and TRBJ2-7; tentative D call: TRBD1 (5 bases). CDR1 SGHRS and CDR2 YFSETQ come from the germline V gene. Between the trimmed V and J ends, which lost 2 bases and 4 bases, there was a span of 10 bases. This CDR3 comprises 13 residues. The CDR3 here is CASSFFQGYEQYF. DNA for the CDR3: TGCGCCAGCAGCTTCTTCCAGGGATACGAGCAGTACTTC.

There are a few counts of this clone. The chain uses TRBV7-9 and TRBJ1-1, with 7 nucleotides matching TRBD1. The CDR3 runs 16 residues. The V segment lost 1 base and the J segment 10 bases; nucleotides outside the gene matches: 15. Per the germline V gene, CDR1 is SEHNR and CDR2 is FQNEAQ (reference sequence). The CDR3 nucleotides read TGTGCCAGCAGCTTAGTGCTTGGGACAGTCGGTTCGCCAGCTTTCTTT. Translated, it gives CASSLVLGTVGSPAFF.

The chain employs TRBV19 and TRBJ1-2, with no clear D. The V gene lost 9 bases and the J gene lost 1 base, with 12 bases spanning the gap. Germline assignment: CDR1 LNHDA and CDR2 SQIVND (reference sequence). The CDR3 runs to 13 residues. CDR3 DNA: TGTGCCAGCAAGAGGGAAATTAACTATGGCTACACCTTC. Its translation: CASKREINYGYTF.

The chain carries TRBV19 and TRBJ2-7; 7 bases fit TRBD2. The germline gives CDR1 LNHDA, CDR2 SQIVND (reference sequence). The CDR3 runs to 15 residues. After removal of 2 bases from V and 3 bases from J, the junction contained 7 bases not matched to a gene. In nucleotides, the CDR3 is TGTGCCAGTAGTATAACGGGGGGTCTGATCTACGAGCAGTACTTC. Protein sequence: CASSITGGLIYEQYF.

In DNA, the CDR3 is TGTGCCATCAGCACAGGGCAGTACGAGCAGTACTTC. This sequence encodes CAISTGQYEQYF. The rearrangement uses TRBV10-3 and TRBJ2-7; TRBD1 is a possible D gene (6 bases). Looked up from germline, CDR1 is ENHRY and CDR2 is SYGVKD. The V gene lost 6 bases and the J gene lost 4 bases, with 10 bases spanning the gap. The CDR3 sequence is 12 residues long.

The rearrangement links TRBV19 to TRBJ1-5; TRBD1 aligns across 7 bases. V dropped 3 bases and J dropped 2; count of bases not matched to a gene: 10. The CDR3 extends over 17 amino acids. CDR1 and CDR2 (germline): LNHDA, SQIVND (reference sequence). In DNA form, the CDR3 reads TGTGCCAGTAGTATCCAGCACAGGGGCGTTGGCAATCAGCCCCAGCATTTT. Residues: CASSIQHRGVGNQPQHF.

The V gene is TRBV5-1, the J gene TRBJ2-1; D is possibly TRBD1 (6 bases). V lost 4 bases and J lost 9, with 11 bases in between. The CDR3 covers 12 residues. Germline CDR1 is SGHRS and CDR2 is YFSETQ. CDR3 protein: CASSADRSEQFF. The CDR3 bases are TGCGCCAGCAGCGCGGACAGAAGTGAGCAGTTCTTC.

The chain couples TRBV5-6 to TRBJ1-3, with no clear D. Germline V gene data show CDR1 as SGHDT and CDR2 as YYEEEE. There are 14 residues in the CDR3. Trimming removed 0 bases from V and 2 bases from J, with 6 bases in between. The CDR3 nucleotides read TGTGCCAGCAGCTTGGCGGGGACTGGAAACACCATATATTTT. The encoded protein is CASSLAGTGNTIYF.

The gene calls are TRBV19 and TRBJ1-5; 7 nucleotides align to TRBD1. V lost 8 bases, J lost 0 bases, and 7 bases stayed unmatched. The CDR3 runs 15 residues. Germline values: CDR1 LNHDA, CDR2 SQIVND (reference sequence). The DNA for the CDR3 is TGTGCCAGTCGGGGGACAGACTATAGCAATCAGCCCCAGCATTTT. Protein: CASRGTDYSNQPQHF.

This sequence joins TRBV7-9 and TRBJ1-2; a possible D gene is TRBD1 (6 bases). V shed 5 bases and J shed 5 bases, with 18 bases lying between them. The CDR3 has 15 residues. The germline CDR1 and CDR2 sequences are SEHNR and FQNEAQ (reference sequence). DNA for the CDR3: TGTGCCAGCAGCCCAGCAGGGGCACGAACGTATGGCTACACCTTC. Its protein product is CASSPAGARTYGYTF.

Remarks on this clone: The junction shows a germline mismatch at one end, possibly a read error. The V gene is TRBV7-9, the J gene TRBJ2-5; 10 bases match TRBD2. CDR3 size: 15 residues. The germline V gene has CDR1 SEHNR and CDR2 FQNEAQ (reference sequence). DNA for the CDR3: TGTGCCAGCAGCCTAGCTAGCGGGGGACAAGAGACCCAGTACTTC. It specifies CASSLASGGQETQYF.

The chain uses TRBV7-2 and TRBJ2-1; 11 bases align to TRBD2. The V gene end was trimmed by 8 bases and the J gene end by 6 bases; junction bases not matched to a gene: 6. Looked up from germline, CDR1 is SGHTA and CDR2 is FQGNSA. The CDR3 sequence is 14 residues long. In DNA form, the CDR3 reads TGTGCCAGCGGGGTAGCGGGAGGGGGCAATGAGCAGTTCTTC. Translated: CASGVAGGGNEQFF. The full variable domain, completed using reference TRBV7-2 and TRBJ2-1, is GAGVSQSPSNKVTEKGKDVELRCDPISGHTALYWYRQSLGQGLEFLIYFQGNSAPDKSGLPSDRFSAERTGGSVSTLTIQRTQQEDSAVYLCASGVAGGGNEQFFGPGTRLTVL.

The chain is built from TRBV7-8 and TRBJ2-3; D may be TRBD2 (6 bases). This CDR3 has 15 amino acids. Germline values: CDR1 SGHVS, CDR2 FQNEAQ. Trimming took 3 bases from V and 1 from J, leaving 11 bases between them. CDR3 loop: CASSFSGGGTDTQYF. In DNA, the CDR3 is TGTGCCAGCAGCTTTTCCGGGGGAGGCACAGATACGCAGTATTTT.